The rows below give T cell receptor beta chains drawn from one sample of a study of Ad26.COV2.S vaccination and SARS-CoV-2 variants. The table came from immunoSEQ multiplex PCR; TCRdb's copy has only in-frame clones and leaves some out. The sample lists fewer than 150,000 clones, about nine tenths occurring once. The specimen was peripheral blood, collected after recovery from COVID-19. These receptors all stem from a human donor who had recovered from COVID-19. The CDR3 runs from the conserved cysteine through the conserved F or W. The D gene is left open where the match is weak. Expanded clones get a size class; other rows say once, few or many, or leave the size out.

length,J,D,size,V,CDR3,DNA
14,TRBJ1-1,NA,once,TRBV27,CASRLRYQNTEAFF,TGTGCCAGCAGACTGAGATACCAGAACACTGAAGCTTTCTTT
15,TRBJ2-3,NA,NA,TRBV25-1,CASSVGSPGADTQYF,TGTGCCAGCAGTGTGGGCTCTCCGGGGGCAGATACGCAGTATTTT
15,TRBJ1-1,NA,NA,TRBV4-1,CASSQSPNLGTEAFF,TGCGCCAGCAGCCAAAGTCCGAATCTGGGCACTGAAGCTTTCTTT
16,TRBJ1-6,TRBD1,NA,TRBV15,CATSRDQTGLNSPLHF,TGTGCCACCAGCAGAGATCAGACAGGGCTTAATTCACCCCTCCACTTT
16,TRBJ2-3,TRBD2,NA,TRBV11-2,CASSSIPQRGTDTQYF,TGTGCCAGCAGTTCCATTCCCCAGCGGGGGACAGATACGCAGTATTTT
15,TRBJ2-7,NA,NA,TRBV3-1/TRBV3-2,CASSQVAIGSYEQYF,TGTGCCAGCAGCCAAGTAGCGATAGGGTCCTACGAGCAGTACTTC
16,TRBJ1-5,NA,NA,TRBV5-8,CASRFAGTHPGQPQHF,TGTGCCAGCAGATTTGCCGGGACCCATCCCGGGCAGCCCCAGCATTTT
13,TRBJ2-7,NA,few,TRBV2,CASTPLISYEQYF,TGTGCCAGCACCCCACTCATCTCCTACGAGCAGTACTTC
14,TRBJ1-5,NA,NA,TRBV28,CASDRDDRMEPQHF,TGTGCCAGCGACCGGGACGACCGGATGGAGCCCCAGCATTTT
12,TRBJ1-5,TRBD1,few,TRBV19,CASRTGNQPQHF,TGTGCCAGTAGGACAGGGAATCAGCCCCAGCATTTT
13,TRBJ2-3,NA,NA,TRBV12-3/TRBV12-4,CASRGGRTYTQYF,TGTGCCAGCAGAGGGGGGAGAACCTATACGCAGTATTTT
15,TRBJ1-5,NA,NA,TRBV5-5,CASSLVTGGNQPQHF,TGTGCCAGCAGCTTGGTAACAGGAGGGAATCAGCCCCAGCATTTT
14,TRBJ1-5,NA,NA,TRBV9,CASSIPGHYQPQHF,TGTGCCAGCAGCATCCCCGGGCACTATCAGCCCCAGCATTTT